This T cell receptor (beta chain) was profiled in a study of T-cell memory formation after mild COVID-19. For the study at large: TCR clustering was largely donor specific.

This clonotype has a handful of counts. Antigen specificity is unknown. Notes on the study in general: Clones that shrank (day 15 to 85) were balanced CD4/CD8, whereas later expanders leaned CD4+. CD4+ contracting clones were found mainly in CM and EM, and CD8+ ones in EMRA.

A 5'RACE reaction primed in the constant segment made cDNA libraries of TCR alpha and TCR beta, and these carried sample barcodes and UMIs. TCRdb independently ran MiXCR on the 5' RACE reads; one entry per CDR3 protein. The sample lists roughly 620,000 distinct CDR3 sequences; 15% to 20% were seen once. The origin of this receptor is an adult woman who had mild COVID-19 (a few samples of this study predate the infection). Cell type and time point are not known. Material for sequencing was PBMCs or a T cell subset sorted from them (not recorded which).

The CDR3 sequence: CASSSPVTPDTQYF. The CDR3 DNA is TGTGCCAGCTCATCCCCCGTTACGCCAGATACGCAGTATTTT. V and J are TRBV18 and TRBJ2-3; D gene ambiguous. V was pared by 5 bases and J by 4 bases, with 13 bases between. The CDR3 runs to 14 residues. Germline assignment: CDR1 KGHSH and CDR2 LQKENI.